The 27 T cell receptor beta chains given below trace back to one sample, sequenced in a study of T cell repertoires in cytomegalovirus infection. TCRdb analysed the reads with MiXCR anew, one entry per CDR3 protein. The sample has 200,000 or so distinct CDR3 sequences, about 20% seen once. The sequenced sample was PBMCs. The receptors stem from a human donor in good health (CMV status not recorded). Some clones in this sample may be carry-over from other donors' samples.

This clonotype was seen repeatedly, ten times or more. J is TRBJ2-3 and V is TRBV7-3; D perhaps matches TRBD2 (6 bases). The CDR3 extends over 13 amino acids. V lost 6 bases and J 5 bases, leaving 12 bases between the germline ends. CDR1 is SGHTA, CDR2 FQGTGA, per germline. The CDR3, as DNA: TGTGCCAGCAGGAAACCGGAGGGAGATACGCAGTATTTT. It translates to CASRKPEGDTQYF.

This clonotype was detected ten times or more. V usage is TRBV7-2 and J usage is TRBJ2-7; D uncertain. Trimming shortened V by 3 bases and J by 2 bases, and 11 bases separated the two germline ends. The CDR3 totals 14 residues. The germline V gene encodes CDR1 SGHTA and CDR2 FQGNSA. The DNA of the CDR3 is TGTGCCAGCAGCTTTCCGGGCCAGGCCTACGAGCAGTACTTC. Protein sequence: CASSFPGQAYEQYF.

This clonotype was counted at least ten times. The chain combines TRBV20-1 with TRBJ1-6; 8 nucleotides align to TRBD1. V was clipped by 5 bases and J by 7 bases; unmatched bases: 7. The germline gives CDR1 DFQATT, CDR2 SNEGSKA (reference sequence). The CDR3 sequence is 14 residues long. The CDR3 loop is CSAGSDRENSPLHF. DNA of the CDR3: TGCAGTGCTGGTTCGGACAGGGAGAATTCACCCCTCCACTTT.

CDR3 nucleotide sequence: TGTGCCAGCAGCTTAGTGTCAGAGAACACTGAAGCTTTCTTT. Amino acid sequence: CASSLVSENTEAFF. The chain couples TRBV11-3 to TRBJ1-1; unclear D gene. The V gene lost 1 base and the J gene lost 1 base, with 7 bases spanning the gap. CDR3 length: 14 amino acids. Germline V lookup: CDR1 SGHNT, CDR2 YENEEA.

This chain links TRBV6-5 with TRBJ1-2, with TRBD1 as a possible D gene (6 bases). The CDR3 loop spans 15 amino acids. With 4 bases removed from V and 7 bases from J, the gap between germline ends came to 19 bases. The germline gives CDR1 MNHEY, CDR2 SVGAGI. The CDR3 nucleotides are TGTGCCAGCAGTTCACAGGGAAAAAGGCTTAGTGGCTACACCTTC. It specifies CASSSQGKRLSGYTF.

The table lists this clonotype with many counts. The V and J genes are TRBV28 and TRBJ1-5; tentative D call: TRBD1 (6 bases). This CDR3 region has 16 residues. The germline V gene encodes CDR1 MDHEN and CDR2 SYDVKM. The V and J ends lost 1 base and 10 bases respectively, with 20 bases between them. CDR3 protein: CASSLSGGGRVGPQHF. CDR3 coding DNA: TGTGCCAGCAGTTTATCCGGGGGCGGCAGAGTAGGACCCCAGCATTTT.

The sample holds a few counts of this clonotype. The chain is built from TRBV12-3 or TRBV12-4 and TRBJ2-7; 8 bases align to TRBD2. Trimming cost V 6 bases and J 2 bases; bases outside gene matches: 12. This CDR3 region has 16 residues. The CDR3 reads CASSKRAGVPTYEQYF. The CDR3 DNA is TGTGCCAGCAGCAAAAGAGCGGGAGTCCCCACCTACGAGCAGTACTTC.

This clonotype was recorded at least ten times. The chain couples TRBV7-6 to TRBJ2-2; 10 nucleotides align to TRBD1. This CDR3 comprises 16 residues. Germline trimming cut 6 bases from V and 6 bases from J; bases unmatched to any gene: 10. Germline V CDR1 and CDR2: SGHVS, FNYEAQ. The CDR3 DNA is TGTGCCAGCAGTCTAGAAGGGACAGGGGATGCCGGGGAGCTGTTTTTT. It yields the protein CASSLEGTGDAGELFF.

The V call is TRBV5-1, the J call TRBJ2-1; D is possibly TRBD2 (6 bases). From germline, CDR1 is SGHRS and CDR2 YFSETQ. V gave up 0 bases and J gave up 3 bases, with 16 bases separating them. This CDR3 is 17 amino acids long. This CDR3 reads CASSLAGAGRNYNEQFF. The CDR3 DNA reads as TGCGCCAGCAGCTTGGCCGGGGCGGGGAGGAACTACAATGAGCAGTTCTTC.

The gene calls are TRBV6-1 and TRBJ2-2; D is ambiguous. The CDR3 length is 16 residues. Trimming took off 5 bases at V and 5 bases at J, with 18 bases between the two ends. The germline V gene has CDR1 MNHNS and CDR2 SASEGT. For the CDR3, the DNA is TGTGCCAGCAGTCACAAGGCAGTGGTTCTTACCGGGGAGCTGTTTTTT. Its translation is CASSHKAVVLTGELFF.

There are a few counts of this clonotype. This sequence joins TRBV5-4 and TRBJ1-2, with TRBD1 matching 7 bases. There are 13 residues in the CDR3. The trim removed 7 bases at V and 4 bases at J, leaving 7 bases unmatched. The germline V gene has CDR1 SGHNT and CDR2 YYREEE (reference sequence). The DNA for the CDR3 is TGTGCCAGCCTCGGGACAGAAAGCTATGGCTACACCTTC. Its translation: CASLGTESYGYTF.

In its sample, this clonotype was seen a few times. The rearrangement links TRBV29-1 to TRBJ2-1; TRBD2 matches 11 bases. CDR1 and CDR2 from the germline V gene are SQVTM and ANQGSEA. J was trimmed by 0 bases and V by 1 base; bases with no gene match: 2. This CDR3 has 16 residues. The CDR3 spells CSVEGLAGGSYNEQFF. In DNA, the CDR3 is TGCAGCGTTGAAGGTCTAGCGGGGGGCTCCTACAATGAGCAGTTCTTC.

This clonotype was picked up one time. The chain employs TRBV10-3 and TRBJ2-1; 9 bases fit TRBD1. Germline V CDR1 and CDR2: ENHRY, SYGVKD. Trimming at V came to 6 bases and at J to 2 bases, leaving 2 bases not matched to a gene. This CDR3 contains 14 residues. CDR3 amino acids: CAIRTGGTYNEQFF. CDR3 DNA sequence: TGTGCCATCAGGACAGGGGGTACCTACAATGAGCAGTTCTTC.

V usage is TRBV19 and J usage is TRBJ2-2; D is uncertain. V gave up 6 bases and J gave up 1 base, with 9 bases separating them. The CDR3 extends over 14 amino acids. CDR1 LNHDA and CDR2 SQIVND come from the germline V gene (reference sequence). The CDR3 DNA follows: TGTGCCAGTAGAATCAACAGGAACACCGGGGAGCTGTTTTTT. This encodes CASRINRNTGELFF.

The chain employs TRBV5-4 and TRBJ2-5, with D possibly TRBD1 on 5 matching bases. Trimming removed 0 bases at V and 4 bases at J, with 16 bases between. Germline CDR1 and CDR2: SGHNT and YYREEE (reference sequence). CDR3 length: 16 amino acids. The CDR3 loop is CASSLGTGPYSETQYF. DNA of the CDR3: TGTGCCAGCAGCTTGGGAACAGGTCCATATTCAGAGACCCAGTACTTC.

This clonotype has a handful of counts. The chain is built from TRBV3-1 and TRBJ2-2; TRBD1 is a possible D gene (5 bases). This CDR3 spans 16 amino acids. With 1 base removed from V and 6 bases from J, the gap between germline ends came to 15 bases. Germline loops: CDR1 LGHDT, CDR2 YNNKEL (reference sequence). In DNA, the CDR3 is TGTGCCAGCAGCCAAGGGAAGGGGTTTTCCGCCGGGGAGCTGTTTTTT. It specifies CASSQGKGFSAGELFF.

There are a few counts of this clonotype. This rearrangement joins TRBV14 to TRBJ1-4; the D is unclear. The CDR3 runs to 14 residues. V was trimmed by 8 bases and J by 0 bases, leaving 10 bases between them. CDR1 is SGHDN, CDR2 FVKESK, per germline. The CDR3 DNA reads as TGTGCCAGCCGAAGAACTGCAACTAATGAAAAACTGTTTTTT. This translates into CASRRTATNEKLFF.

This clonotype was counted a few times. The rearrangement joins TRBV7-6 to TRBJ2-3; perhaps TRBD1 as D (6 bases). CDR1 is SGHVS and CDR2 is FNYEAQ in the germline V gene. Trimming took 5 bases from V and 1 from J, leaving 16 bases between them. This CDR3 contains 16 residues. CDR3 in DNA: TGTGCCAGCAGCCCCCGGGGCAGGGGAGGCACAGATACGCAGTATTTT. It specifies CASSPRGRGGTDTQYF.

The chain carries TRBV15 and TRBJ1-2, with 7 bases lining up with TRBD1. Germline V gives CDR1 LNHNV, CDR2 YYDKDF (reference sequence). The CDR3 runs to 17 residues. Germline trimming cut 6 bases from V and 0 bases from J; bases unmatched to any gene: 13. The CDR3: CATSKETGLTANYGYTF. Here the CDR3 DNA reads TGTGCCACCAGTAAGGAGACAGGGCTCACCGCTAACTATGGCTACACCTTC.

This clonotype was seen once. This chain uses TRBV6-6 with TRBJ2-5; possibly TRBD2 for D (6 bases). The CDR3 has 13 residues. Germline loops: CDR1 MNHNY, CDR2 SVGAGI (reference sequence). Deletions cut 6 bases from V and 4 bases from J, with 12 bases between. CDR3 DNA: TGTGCCAGCAGGGAGGGAGGACGAGAGACCCAGTACTTC. Protein sequence: CASREGGRETQYF.

This clonotype appeared many times. V and J are TRBV12-3 or TRBV12-4 and TRBJ2-7, with D perhaps TRBD1 (5 bases). CDR3 length: 12 residues. V was trimmed by 5 bases and J by 5 bases, leaving 10 bases between them. CDR3 DNA: TGTGCCAGCAGTGGGCAGGGCCACGAGCAGTACTTC. As protein: CASSGQGHEQYF.

In its sample, this clonotype was seen a few times. The chain links TRBV6-2 or TRBV6-3 to TRBJ2-1; a possible D gene is TRBD2 (5 bases). The length of the CDR3 is 16 residues. CDR1 and CDR2 (germline): MNHEY, SVGEGT. V was shortened by 6 bases and J by 5 bases, with 20 bases between the two germline ends. CDR3 amino acids: CASRNIDSGNHNEQFF. CDR3 DNA: TGTGCCAGCAGAAATATAGACTCGGGGAACCACAATGAGCAGTTCTTC.

In its sample, this clonotype was seen many times. This chain joins TRBV7-2 and TRBJ1-3, with D unclear. V was clipped by 2 bases and J by 0 bases, with 14 bases between them. Germline-derived CDR1 and CDR2 are SGHTA and FQGNSA. CDR3 length: 17 residues. The chain's CDR3 is CASSLSAGWSSGNTIYF. CDR3 DNA: TGTGCCAGCAGCTTATCCGCAGGCTGGAGCTCTGGAAACACCATATATTTT.

This clonotype was observed at least ten times. This chain connects TRBV7-6 to TRBJ2-1; D perhaps matches TRBD2 (5 bases). This CDR3 has 16 residues. The germline V gene encodes CDR1 SGHVS and CDR2 FNYEAQ. V was pared by 0 bases and J by 7 bases, with 16 bases between. CDR3 sequence: CASSLAHGSWSNEQFF. CDR3 DNA sequence: TGTGCCAGCAGCTTAGCGCATGGGAGTTGGTCTAATGAGCAGTTCTTC.

Only a few counts were recorded for this clonotype. The rearrangement uses TRBV25-1 and TRBJ2-7, with TRBD2 matching over 12 bases. This CDR3 is built from 18 residues. The germline CDR1 and CDR2 sequences are MGHDK and SYGVNS. Germline trimming cut 3 bases from V and 0 bases from J; bases unmatched to any gene: 9. The CDR3: CASSDAGTSGPSSYEQYF. The DNA of the CDR3 is TGTGCCAGCAGTGATGCCGGGACTAGCGGGCCCAGCTCCTACGAGCAGTACTTC.

This clonotype was found a few times. The chain couples TRBV7-9 to TRBJ1-1; possibly TRBD1 for D (6 bases). The CDR3 covers 17 residues. The V gene's germline CDR1 is SEHNR and CDR2 FQNEAQ (reference sequence). V lost 0 bases and J lost 2, with 16 bases in between. CDR3 DNA: TGTGCCAGCAGCTTAGCGATTGGGGGCGCGGCCAACACTGAAGCTTTCTTT. This sequence encodes CASSLAIGGAANTEAFF.

This clonotype appeared a few times. This chain joins TRBV28 and TRBJ2-7; possible D gene TRBD1, 6 bases. The V end lost 5 bases, the J end lost 0 bases, and 17 bases lay between the germline ends. The germline CDR1 and CDR2 sequences are MDHEN and SYDVKM. The CDR3 consists of 16 residues. CDR3 coding DNA: TGTGCCAGCAGTCTCGTACTACAGGGTAACTCCTACGAGCAGTACTTC. Its protein product is CASSLVLQGNSYEQYF.